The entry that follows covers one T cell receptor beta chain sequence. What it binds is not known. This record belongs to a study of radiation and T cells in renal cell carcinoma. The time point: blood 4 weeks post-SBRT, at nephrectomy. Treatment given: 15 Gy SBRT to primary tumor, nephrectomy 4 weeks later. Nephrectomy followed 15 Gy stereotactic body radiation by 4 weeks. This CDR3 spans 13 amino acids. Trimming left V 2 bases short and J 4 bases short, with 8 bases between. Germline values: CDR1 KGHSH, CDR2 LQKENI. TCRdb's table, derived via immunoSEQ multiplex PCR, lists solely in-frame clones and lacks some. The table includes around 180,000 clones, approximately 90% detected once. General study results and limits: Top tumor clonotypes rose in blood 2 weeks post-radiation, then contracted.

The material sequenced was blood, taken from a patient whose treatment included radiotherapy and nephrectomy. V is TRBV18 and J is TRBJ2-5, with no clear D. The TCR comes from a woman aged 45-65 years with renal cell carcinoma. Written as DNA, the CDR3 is TGTGCCAGCTCACCAAAGGTAGGAGAGACCCAGTACTTC. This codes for CASSPKVGETQYF.